This TCR beta chain was sequenced for a study of vaccination and CD4 T cells after COVID-19. Specified treatment: approximately nine-day PBMC culture with coronavirus spike peptide pools or control peptides (ViraFEST assay). This clonotype was observed a handful of times. The antigen is undetermined. Germline V CDR1 and CDR2: DFQATT, SNEGSKA (reference sequence). The CDR3 contains 13 residues. The V gene lost 6 bases and the J gene lost 4 bases, with 13 bases spanning the gap. At the Johns Hopkins FTIC core, DNA taken from cultured CD4+ T cells was sequenced by way of the Oncomine TCR Beta short-read assay. From the PCR reads, TCRdb called clonotypes with MiXCR, one entry per CDR3 protein. The sample includes roughly 24,000 distinct CDR3 sequences, 64% of them seen just once.

This chain joins TRBV20-1 and TRBJ1-5; no clear D gene. The TCR sequence derives from a human donor who had recovered from COVID-19. Sequencing was performed on CD4+ T cells from blood, cultured in vitro. The CDR3 region is CSATGLRNQPQHF. DNA of the CDR3: TGCAGTGCAACCGGGCTGAGAAATCAGCCCCAGCATTTT.